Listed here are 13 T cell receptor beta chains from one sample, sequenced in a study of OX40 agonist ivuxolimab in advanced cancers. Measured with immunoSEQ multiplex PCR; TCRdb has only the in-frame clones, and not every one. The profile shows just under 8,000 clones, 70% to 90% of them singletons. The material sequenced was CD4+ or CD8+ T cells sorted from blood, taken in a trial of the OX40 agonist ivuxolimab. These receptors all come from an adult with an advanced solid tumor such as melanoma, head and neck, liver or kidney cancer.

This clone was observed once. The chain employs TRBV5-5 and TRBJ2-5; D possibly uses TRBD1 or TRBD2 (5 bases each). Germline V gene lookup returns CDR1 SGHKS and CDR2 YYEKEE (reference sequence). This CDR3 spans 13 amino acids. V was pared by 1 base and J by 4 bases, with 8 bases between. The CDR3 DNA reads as TGTGCCAGCAGCTTGTTTGGGGGAGAGACCCAGTACTTC. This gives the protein CASSLFGGETQYF.

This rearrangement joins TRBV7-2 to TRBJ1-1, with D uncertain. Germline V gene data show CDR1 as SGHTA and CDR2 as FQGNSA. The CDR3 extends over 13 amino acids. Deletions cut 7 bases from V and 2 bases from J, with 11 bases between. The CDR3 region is CASTISTNTEAFF. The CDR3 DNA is TGTGCCAGCACCATAAGTACCAACACTGAAGCTTTCTTT.

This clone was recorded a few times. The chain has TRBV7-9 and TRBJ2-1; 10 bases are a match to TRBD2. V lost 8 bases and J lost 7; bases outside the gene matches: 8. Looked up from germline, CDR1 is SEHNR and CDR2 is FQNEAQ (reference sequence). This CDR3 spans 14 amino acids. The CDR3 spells CASGRTSGLNEQFF. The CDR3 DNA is TGTGCCAGCGGACGGACTAGCGGCCTAAATGAGCAGTTCTTC.

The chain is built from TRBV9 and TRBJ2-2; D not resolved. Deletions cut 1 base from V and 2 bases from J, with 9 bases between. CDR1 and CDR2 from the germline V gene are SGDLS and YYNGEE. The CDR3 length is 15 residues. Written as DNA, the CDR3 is TGTGCCAGCAGCGTACGGGCGGAAAACACCGGGGAGCTGTTTTTT. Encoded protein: CASSVRAENTGELFF.

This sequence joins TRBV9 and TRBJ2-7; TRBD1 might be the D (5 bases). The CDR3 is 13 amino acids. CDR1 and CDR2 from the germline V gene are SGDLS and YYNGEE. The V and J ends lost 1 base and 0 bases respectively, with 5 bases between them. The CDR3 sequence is CASSVQGSYEQYF. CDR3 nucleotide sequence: TGTGCCAGCAGCGTACAGGGCTCCTACGAGCAGTACTTC. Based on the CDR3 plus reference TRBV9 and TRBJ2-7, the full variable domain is DSGVTQTPKHLITATGQRVTLRCSPRSGDLSVYWYQQSLDQGLQFLIQYYNGEERAKGNILERFSAQQFPDLHSELNLSSLELGDSALYFCASSVQGSYEQYFGPGTRLTVT.

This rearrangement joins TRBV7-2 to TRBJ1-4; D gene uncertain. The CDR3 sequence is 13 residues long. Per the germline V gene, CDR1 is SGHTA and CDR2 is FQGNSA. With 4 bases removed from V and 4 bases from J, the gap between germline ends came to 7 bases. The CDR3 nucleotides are TGTGCCAGCAGCTCGGATTTTAATGAAAAACTGTTTTTT. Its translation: CASSSDFNEKLFF.

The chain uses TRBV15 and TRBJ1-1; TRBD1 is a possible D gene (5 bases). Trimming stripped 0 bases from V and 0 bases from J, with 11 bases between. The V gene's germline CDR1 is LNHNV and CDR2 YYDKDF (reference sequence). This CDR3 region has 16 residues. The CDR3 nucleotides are TGTGCCACCAGCAGAGAAGTTCCAGGGATGAACACTGAAGCTTTCTTT. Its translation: CATSREVPGMNTEAFF.

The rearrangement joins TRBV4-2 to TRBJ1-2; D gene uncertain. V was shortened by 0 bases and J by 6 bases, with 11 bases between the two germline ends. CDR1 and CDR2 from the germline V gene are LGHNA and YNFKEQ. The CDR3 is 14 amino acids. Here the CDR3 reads CASSQDAGYDGYTF. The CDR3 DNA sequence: TGTGCCAGCAGCCAAGATGCAGGCTACGATGGCTACACCTTC.

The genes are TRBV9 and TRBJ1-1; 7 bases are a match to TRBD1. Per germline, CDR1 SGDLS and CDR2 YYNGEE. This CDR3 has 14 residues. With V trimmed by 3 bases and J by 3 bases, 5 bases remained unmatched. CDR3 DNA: TGTGCCAGCAGCGCCTCAGGGGGGGACACTGAAGCTTTCTTT. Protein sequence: CASSASGGDTEAFF.

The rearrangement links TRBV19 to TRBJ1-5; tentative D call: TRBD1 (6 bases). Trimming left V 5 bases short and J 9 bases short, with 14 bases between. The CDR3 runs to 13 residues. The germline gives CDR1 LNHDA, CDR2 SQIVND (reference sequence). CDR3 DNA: TGTGCCAGTAGTTCGGGACATGCGGGGCCCCAGCATTTT. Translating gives CASSSGHAGPQHF.

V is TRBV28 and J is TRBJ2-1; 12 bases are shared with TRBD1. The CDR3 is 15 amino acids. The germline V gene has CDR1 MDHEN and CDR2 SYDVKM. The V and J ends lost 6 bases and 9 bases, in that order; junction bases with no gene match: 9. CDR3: CASRHPGTGGREQFF. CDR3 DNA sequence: TGTGCCAGCAGACATCCCGGGACAGGGGGCCGTGAGCAGTTCTTC.

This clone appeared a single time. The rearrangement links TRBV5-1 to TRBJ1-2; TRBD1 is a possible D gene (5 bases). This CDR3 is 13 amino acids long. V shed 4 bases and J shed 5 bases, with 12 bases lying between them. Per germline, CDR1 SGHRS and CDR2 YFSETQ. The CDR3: CASSTPGSYGYTF. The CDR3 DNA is TGCGCCAGCAGCACCCCAGGGTCGTATGGCTACACCTTC.

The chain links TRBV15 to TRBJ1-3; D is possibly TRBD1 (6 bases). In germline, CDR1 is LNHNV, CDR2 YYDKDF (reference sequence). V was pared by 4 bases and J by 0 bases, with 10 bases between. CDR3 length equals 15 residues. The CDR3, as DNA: TGTGCCACCAGCACAGACAGGCTCTCTGGAAACACCATATATTTT. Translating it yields CATSTDRLSGNTIYF.